The next 27 T cell receptor beta chains were all read from a single sample in a study of blood T cells in healthy people across ages. Combining a sample-barcoded 5' primer with a J-beta primer mix, a second PCR ran for roughly 7 to 12 cycles. TCRdb used MiXCR to reprocess the 5' RACE reads, holding one entry per CDR3 protein. The sample yields over 600,000 distinct CDR3 sequences, about 43% seen once. Sequences were obtained from blood. Receptors were obtained from a man older than 75 in good health.

This clonotype was counted between two and nine times. J is TRBJ2-6 and V is TRBV12-3 or TRBV12-4; no firm D call. V gave up 7 bases and J gave up 0 bases, with 10 bases separating them. This CDR3 region has 15 residues. As DNA, the CDR3 is TGTGCCAGCAAAGAAGCGAGCTCTGGGGCCAACGTCCTGACTTTC. Amino acid sequence: CASKEASSGANVLTF.

The rearrangement links TRBV7-8 to TRBJ2-5; D is ambiguous. This CDR3 contains 14 residues. V lost 5 bases, J lost 3 bases, and 13 bases lay in between. CDR1 and CDR2 (germline): SGHVS, FQNEAQ. The CDR3, as DNA: TGTGCCAGCAGCCCCAGACGGACCGAAGAGACCCAGTACTTC. Amino acids: CASSPRRTEETQYF.

This sequence joins TRBV5-1 and TRBJ2-5; D is ambiguous. Trimming cost V 5 bases and J 5 bases, with 13 bases left between them. CDR3 length equals 13 residues. Germline V gene sequence: CDR1 SGHRS, CDR2 YFSETQ. The CDR3 loop reads CASSLSRPETQYF. The CDR3 region has the DNA TGCGCCAGCAGTCTAAGCAGGCCGGAGACCCAGTACTTC.

This sequence joins TRBV4-2 and TRBJ2-1; TRBD2 aligns across 13 bases. Germline CDR1 reads LGHNA; CDR2 reads YNFKEQ. The CDR3 loop spans 17 amino acids. Trimming took 4 bases from V and 1 from J; bases not matched to a gene: 4. The CDR3 nucleotides read TGTGCCAGCAGCCGCCGACTAGCGGGGGGTTCCTACAATGAGCAGTTCTTC. It is translated as CASSRRLAGGSYNEQFF.

In this sample, this clonotype turned up a few times. V usage is TRBV6-1 and J usage is TRBJ2-1; no firm D call. The CDR3 runs to 16 residues. Trimming pared 10 bases from V and 1 base from J, leaving 20 bases between. Germline values: CDR1 MNHNS, CDR2 SASEGT. The CDR3 region has the DNA TGTGCCACCCGGTACGATTCAAGGTCATCCTACAATGAGCAGTTCTTC. The encoded protein is CATRYDSRSSYNEQFF.

The rearrangement links TRBV30 to TRBJ2-7; the D gene is possibly TRBD1 (6 bases). Trimming cost V 1 base and J 3 bases, with 13 bases left between them. CDR3 length equals 14 residues. Germline loops: CDR1 GTSNPN, CDR2 SVGIG (reference sequence). Here the CDR3 DNA reads TGTGCCTGGAGTGAGGACAGCTTTGACTACGAGCAGTACTTC. Translating gives CAWSEDSFDYEQYF.

This clonotype was counted a few times. The chain employs TRBV7-9 and TRBJ1-4; 7 nucleotides align to TRBD1. The CDR3 extends over 15 amino acids. Trimming removed 1 base from V and 4 bases from J; junction bases left unmatched: 3. CDR1 is SEHNR and CDR2 is FQNEAQ in the germline V gene (reference sequence). DNA for the CDR3: TGTGCCAGCAGCTTAGTAGGGGGCCTTAATGAAAAACTGTTTTTT. This sequence encodes CASSLVGGLNEKLFF.

The J gene is TRBJ1-5, the V gene TRBV6-1; a weak D match, TRBD1 (5 bases). V was clipped by 5 bases and J by 7 bases, with 18 bases between them. Germline CDR1 is MNHNS and CDR2 is SASEGT. The CDR3 has 15 amino acids. This CDR3 is CASSSPDSIAQPQHF. The CDR3, as DNA: TGTGCCAGCAGTTCCCCAGACAGTATCGCCCAGCCCCAGCATTTT.

This clonotype was counted a single time. The rearrangement links TRBV27 to TRBJ2-6; 9 positions agree with TRBD1. The V and J ends lost 5 bases and 2 bases, in that order; junction bases with no gene match: 7. There are 17 residues in the CDR3. Germline lookup yields CDR1 MNHEY and CDR2 SMNVEV (reference sequence). The CDR3 region is CASSRPTGGAGANVLTF. In DNA, the CDR3 is TGTGCCAGCAGTCGACCGACAGGGGGGGCTGGGGCCAACGTCCTGACTTTC.

The table lists this clonotype with a few counts. This chain connects TRBV6-2 or TRBV6-3 to TRBJ2-7; D might be TRBD1 (7 bases). CDR1 MNHEY and CDR2 SVGEGT come from the germline V gene. With 10 bases removed from V and 3 bases from J, the gap between germline ends came to 16 bases. CDR3 length: 13 residues. The CDR3 DNA follows: TGTGCCATCACCGGGACAGCGGGCTACGAGCAGTACTTC. Its translation: CAITGTAGYEQYF.

Remarks on this clonotype: A clone one base away is much larger, so this may be a read error. The chain uses TRBV6-5 and TRBJ1-2; D remains unclear. The CDR3 extends over 12 amino acids. From germline, CDR1 is MNHEY and CDR2 SVGAGI. CDR3 region: CASSSRSYDYTF. Here the CDR3 DNA reads TGTGCCAGCAGTTCCCGCAGTTATGACTACACCTTC.

The chain uses TRBV3-1 and TRBJ2-5; TRBD2 might be the D (5 bases). From germline, CDR1 is LGHDT and CDR2 YNNKEL (reference sequence). This CDR3 comprises 15 residues. Deletions cut 0 bases from V and 11 bases from J, with 19 bases between. DNA for the CDR3: TGTGCCAGCAGCCAAGATCGCAGCGGACTCAATGAGCAGTACTTC. Residues: CASSQDRSGLNEQYF.

The chain employs TRBV18 and TRBJ2-3; D might be TRBD2 (5 bases). With 5 bases removed from V and 2 bases from J, the gap between germline ends came to 11 bases. Germline values: CDR1 KGHSH, CDR2 LQKENI. The CDR3 is made up of 14 amino acids. Here the CDR3 DNA reads TGTGCCAGCTCATCCCTTCGGGACACAGATACGCAGTATTTT. This gives the protein CASSSLRDTDTQYF.

This clonotype was counted a few times. This sequence joins TRBV2 and TRBJ2-5; no reliable D call. Germline loops: CDR1 SNHLY, CDR2 FYNNEI. The V gene lost 6 bases and the J gene lost 2 bases, with 16 bases spanning the gap. CDR3 length: 15 amino acids. The CDR3 is CASRFHGQQQETQYF. The CDR3 DNA is TGTGCCAGCAGATTTCATGGGCAGCAGCAAGAGACCCAGTACTTC.

The rearrangement links TRBV29-1 to TRBJ2-5; D uncertain. V lost 1 base and J lost 6, with 15 bases in between. Germline assignment: CDR1 SQVTM and CDR2 ANQGSEA. The length of the CDR3 is 14 residues. The CDR3 bases are TGCAGCGTTGAAGTGATCGACGCTTTAAAGACCCAGTACTTC. Protein sequence: CSVEVIDALKTQYF.

Only a few counts were recorded for this clonotype. The chain uses TRBV28 and TRBJ2-7, with TRBD2 matching 7 bases. Per the germline V gene, CDR1 is MDHEN and CDR2 is SYDVKM. V shed 2 bases and J 0 bases; nucleotides not matched to a gene: 4. The CDR3 has 15 amino acids. The CDR3 loop reads CASSLVSGDSYEQYF. CDR3 in DNA: TGTGCCAGCAGTTTAGTCAGCGGGGACTCCTACGAGCAGTACTTC.

This clonotype has ten or more counts. The chain employs TRBV7-3 and TRBJ2-7; D is unclear. The CDR3 contains 15 residues. The germline V gene has CDR1 SGHTA and CDR2 FQGTGA. Deletions cut 0 bases from V and 2 bases from J, with 11 bases between. CDR3 in DNA: TGTGCCAGCAGCTTAACCGCGGCCATAGCCTACGAGCAGTACTTC. It yields the protein CASSLTAAIAYEQYF.

This clonotype was found a few times. The gene calls are TRBV6-2 or TRBV6-3 and TRBJ2-2; TRBD1 matches 8 bases. The CDR3 runs 16 residues. V lost 7 bases to trimming and J lost 4 bases; unmatched junction nucleotides: 11. Per germline, CDR1 MNHEY and CDR2 SVGEGT. CDR3 nucleotide sequence: TGTGCCAGCACCGAACGACAGGGGATTTCCACCGGGGAGCTGTTTTTT. This gives the protein CASTERQGISTGELFF.

V gene TRBV27 combines with J gene TRBJ1-5; D gene ambiguous. The germline V and J ends were trimmed by 5 bases and 0 bases, with 8 bases remaining between them. The CDR3 sequence is 14 residues long. Germline V CDR1 and CDR2: MNHEY, SMNVEV (reference sequence). The CDR3 bases are TGTGCCAGCAGTATACAGAATAGCAATCAGCCCCAGCATTTT. This translates into CASSIQNSNQPQHF.

At least ten counts were recorded for this clonotype. The CDR3 nucleotides read TGTGCCAGCAGCGGGACAGGGGCTGAATCCTACAATGAGCAGTTCTTC. Amino acid sequence: CASSGTGAESYNEQFF. The chain employs TRBV4-2 and TRBJ2-1; 10 bases fit TRBD1. The V and J ends lost 5 bases and 1 base, in that order; junction bases with no gene match: 5. Germline values: CDR1 LGHNA, CDR2 YNFKEQ. The length of the CDR3 is 16 residues.

This rearrangement joins TRBV20-1 to TRBJ2-5; 8 bases are shared with TRBD2. CDR1 and CDR2 from the germline V gene are DFQATT and SNEGSKA (reference sequence). CDR3 length equals 16 residues. V lost 1 base to trimming and J lost 9 bases; unmatched junction nucleotides: 16. The CDR3 region has the DNA TGCAGTGCTAGAGGACCAGGAGCGGGGGCGGAGGAGGCCCAGTACTTC. Protein: CSARGPGAGAEEAQYF.

This clonotype was detected many times. The CDR3 here is CASSLGQEETQYF. CDR3 sequence (DNA): TGTGCCAGCAGCTTAGGTCAGGAAGAGACCCAGTACTTC. This chain connects TRBV7-2 to TRBJ2-5; D uncertain. CDR1 and CDR2 (germline): SGHTA, FQGNSA. Trimming removed 1 base from V and 3 bases from J, with 6 bases in between. The CDR3 spans 13 residues.

The rearrangement links TRBV30 to TRBJ2-7; TRBD2 matches 8 bases. V dropped 3 bases and J dropped 9; count of bases not matched to a gene: 13. CDR1 and CDR2 from the germline V gene are GTSNPN and SVGIG (reference sequence). This CDR3 has 14 residues. The CDR3 nucleotides are TGTGCCTGGAGCCCGGGGGGGACCCGGTTCGGGCAGTACTTC. Amino acids: CAWSPGGTRFGQYF.

The CDR3 bases are TGTGCCAGCAGCTCTCGTAGCGGGAGTACCTACGAGCAGTACTTC. The encoded protein is CASSSRSGSTYEQYF. The chain links TRBV7-8 to TRBJ2-4; 9 positions match TRBD2. The DNA end is more similar to TRBJ2-7, so the J call may be wrong. CDR3 size: 15 residues. The V gene's germline CDR1 is SGHVS and CDR2 FQNEAQ.

This chain connects TRBV6-5 to TRBJ1-1, with D possibly matching TRBD1 (6 bases). In germline, CDR1 is MNHEY, CDR2 SVGAGI. The CDR3 contains 15 residues. V lost 0 bases, J lost 3 bases, and 11 bases lay in between. The CDR3 coding sequence is TGTGCCAGCAGTTACTCAGCAGGGGAGGACACTGAAGCTTTCTTT. It specifies CASSYSAGEDTEAFF.

This rearrangement joins TRBV6-2 or TRBV6-3 to TRBJ1-1; D gene unclear. The length of the CDR3 is 15 residues. Germline loops: CDR1 MNHEY, CDR2 SVGEGT. Trimming took 6 bases from V and 0 from J, leaving 14 bases between them. The CDR3 sequence is CASRPEGPMNTEAFF. The CDR3 nucleotides read TGTGCCAGCAGACCCGAAGGCCCCATGAACACTGAAGCTTTCTTT.

At least ten counts were recorded for this clonotype. This chain uses TRBV10-3 with TRBJ2-7, with 10 bases identical to TRBD1. J lost 4 bases, V lost 2 bases, and 5 bases had no gene match. From germline, CDR1 is ENHRY and CDR2 SYGVKD. CDR3 length equals 15 residues. This chain's CDR3 is CAISETRTGGYEQYF. The CDR3 nucleotides are TGTGCCATCAGTGAGACCAGGACAGGGGGATACGAGCAGTACTTC.